This TCR beta chain was identified in a study of shared clonotypes between healthy human individuals (dated by TCRdb to the early 2020s). Concerning the study at large: The cohort comprised two women and a few men aged 18 to 49 years. For each donor, CD4 naive and CD4 memory were each run on three plates, CD8 naive on two plates, and CD8 memory on one plate. Blood TCR repertoires of about 5 healthy adults were deeply sequenced to estimate repertoire size and the extent of clonotype sharing between individuals. Different laboratories and diverse techniques were used to prepare libraries and sequence TCR repertoires, to increase sequencing depth and limit assay-specific biases. Between about 0.85 and 9.5 billion PBMCs per donor were obtained by leukapheresis. Results and caveats for the whole study, not just this receptor: Estimated clonotype richness was generally larger for naive than for memory subsets. Rarefaction of sorted-subset datasets indicated incomplete sequencing despite the large sequencing depth. Higher generation probabilities were observed for clonotypes shared by all four sorted-subset donors than for non-shared clonotypes. Pairwise subsampling led to the expectation that sequencing depth would affect the degree of clonotype sharing among donors. Sampling was restricted to blood, and TCR repertoires in tissue are likely to differ from TCR repertoires in blood. Across a few donors, roughly 5.4% of naive CD4, 3.5% of naive CD8, 2% to 2.5% of memory CD4, and over 0.35% of memory CD8 clonotypes were shared. Because the study included only a small number of donors, the genetic and exposure-history diversity represented was limited.

Using the deep immunoSEQ assay, multiplex PCR amplified TCR CDR3 regions from genomic DNA. Genomic DNA extracted from each cell subset was distributed evenly over all wells of several immunoSEQ 96-well plates, and each plate served as one replicate. For sorted subsets, each replicate PCR was loaded with 150 to 250 ng genomic DNA, equivalent to approximately 33,000 T cell genomes. Purified libraries were measured with a Qubit 3.0 fluorometer, size-checked on a Bioanalyzer 2100, and measured again with the KAPA Library Quantification kit. Each immunoSEQ 96-well plate was sequenced on its own single-read 150-cycle Illumina NextSeq 550 flow cell. As for how the authors treated the data: The immunoSEQ output contained only junctional sequences without quality scores, so filtering could not match that applied to full-length reads. To assign V/J genes and CDR3, sequences were annotated against IMGT germline references using PyIR, a Python wrapper for IgBLAST v1.9. Reads with weak V/J assignments (E-value above 1e-6), missing CDR3, stop codons, out-of-frame junctions, or ambiguous translated residues were removed. V3J clonotypes were defined as sequences sharing the same inferred V gene, J gene, and CDR3 amino acid sequence. To compute the percentage overlap between repertoires, the number of shared unique clonotypes was divided by the size of the smaller repertoire. RTK rarefaction, the Chao1 estimator, and Recon v2.1 estimates of unobserved clonotypes were used to assess repertoire richness. Generation probabilities for all TCRbeta clonotypes obtained by the gDNA method from a few donors were computed using OLGA. TCRdb mirrors the immuneACCESS table, restricted to in-frame sequences. Some clones are absent from its copies; in checked studies, under half trace to an unresolved V gene, and the reason for the others is unknown. V, J and clone size reflect that table, while D and trimming were determined from the DNA. The sample includes some 2 million clones, with roughly 96% observed a single time. 0.1% to 0.15% of the sample rests with the top ten.

CDR1 and CDR2 are read off the germline V gene as KGHSH and LQKENI. V trim: 0 bases; J trim: 10 bases; unmatched bases: 5. Inclusive of the bounding cysteine and phenylalanine, the CDR3 is 14 residues long. Just CDR3 DNA is preserved here, 42 bases in frame from base 1. Donors were healthy HIV-negative adults with no recently reported acute infections or vaccinations. Only Caucasian adults living in Nashville, Tennessee, USA were represented among the donors. CD4+ T cells were enriched by magnetic negative selection; naive cells were then positively selected on CD45RA, and the negative fraction formed the memory subset. Blood was obtained by leukapheresis, after which PBMCs were separated by Ficoll-Histopaque density gradient centrifugation and cryopreserved in liquid nitrogen vapor phase. Analytical flow cytometry was used to check the purity and quantity of each magnetically sorted T cell population. Each sorted fraction had its genomic DNA isolated and then quantified by UV absorbance on a Nanodrop 2000c.

Of note for this clone: Its cognate antigen has yet to be identified. No base quality information exists; no much larger clone differs at one position.

What was sequenced was naive CD4+ T cells sorted from blood. According to the study, the label for this sample's cell subset or site signals: CD45RA+ positively selected. This TCR was sampled from a man between 18 and 29 years old in good health. The chain couples TRBV18 to TRBJ2-1, with 8 bases matching TRBD2. The bases read TGTGCCAGCTCACCACCGAGCGGGGGCAGGGAGCAGTTCTTC. The encoded protein is CASSPPSGGREQFF. With the portions outside the CDR3 filled from the reference TRBV18 and TRBJ2-1 genes, the complete variable region becomes NAGVMQNPRHLVRRRGQEARLRCSPMKGHSHVYWYRQLPEEGLKFMVYLQKENIIDESGMPKERFSAEFPKEGPSILRIQQVVRGDSAAYFCASSPPSGGREQFFGPGTRLTVL.